A single sample gave rise to the 29 T cell receptor beta chains below, sequenced in a study of T cell responses to AZD1222 COVID-19 vaccine. TCRdb's copy holds only in-frame clones and misses some; the assay was immunoSEQ multiplex PCR. The sample contains approximately 150,000 clones, nearly 95% of which appear only once. The source material was peripheral blood, sampled on day 0 of AZD1222 vaccination. These receptors came from an adult in good health.

V usage is TRBV28 and J usage is TRBJ1-2; D gene uncertain. From germline, CDR1 is MDHEN and CDR2 SYDVKM. Deletions cut 8 bases from V and 1 base from J, with 2 bases between. The CDR3 has 10 amino acids. The CDR3 protein is CASGNYGYTF. The DNA for the CDR3 is TGTGCCAGCGGTAACTATGGCTACACCTTC.

This chain connects TRBV28 to TRBJ2-2; 7 nucleotides line up with TRBD2. Looked up from germline, CDR1 is MDHEN and CDR2 is SYDVKM. This CDR3 is built from 16 residues. Trimming took 11 bases from V and 4 from J; bases not matched to a gene: 16. CDR3 region: CAHQLGGGHSTGELFF. Here the CDR3 DNA reads TGTGCCCACCAGTTGGGGGGGGGTCATAGCACCGGGGAGCTGTTTTTT.

The V call is TRBV7-3, the J call TRBJ1-1; weak D call: TRBD1 (6 bases). Trimming cost V 5 bases and J 2 bases, with 21 bases left between them. Germline V gene data show CDR1 as SGHTA and CDR2 as FQGTGA. This CDR3 region has 17 residues. The CDR3 nucleotides are TGTGCCAGCAGCCGAAGAGGTCCAGGGGCCGATAACACTGAAGCTTTCTTT. Its protein product is CASSRRGPGADNTEAFF.

The chain joins TRBV5-1 to TRBJ2-7, with D possibly matching TRBD2 (6 bases). Trimming pared 0 bases from V and 2 bases from J, leaving 12 bases between. Germline CDR1 reads SGHRS; CDR2 reads YFSETQ. The CDR3 extends over 15 amino acids. The CDR3 coding sequence is TGCGCCAGCAGCTTGGGGCGGGGAGTTACCTACGAGCAGTACTTC. It codes for CASSLGRGVTYEQYF.

This sequence joins TRBV3-1 (or the pseudogene TRBV3-2) and TRBJ1-6, with a tentative D call TRBD1 (5 bases). V gave up 1 base and J gave up 7 bases, with 8 bases separating them. Germline assignment: CDR1 LGHDT and CDR2 YNNKEL (reference sequence). The CDR3 sequence is 14 residues long. In DNA form, the CDR3 reads TGTGCCAGCAGCCAAGTACAGGCAAATTCACCCCTCCACTTT. Protein product: CASSQVQANSPLHF.

A single count supports this clone. The chain recombines TRBV6-2 or TRBV6-3 with TRBJ1-1; perhaps TRBD1 as D (5 bases). The CDR3 extends over 14 amino acids. V was shortened by 5 bases and J by 1 base, with 11 bases between the two germline ends. CDR1 is MNHEY, CDR2 SVGEGT, per germline. CDR3 coding DNA: TGTGCCAGCAGTGATCCAGACAGGAACACTGAAGCTTTCTTT. Amino acids: CASSDPDRNTEAFF.

The rearrangement links TRBV19 to TRBJ2-5, with D possibly matching TRBD2 (5 bases). Germline assignment: CDR1 LNHDA and CDR2 SQIVND (reference sequence). The CDR3 length is 13 residues. Trimming stripped 3 bases from V and 7 bases from J, with 12 bases between. This CDR3 reads CASSMEVGVTQYF. CDR3 DNA sequence: TGTGCCAGTAGTATGGAGGTCGGGGTGACCCAGTACTTC.

V and J are TRBV6-1 and TRBJ1-3, with D perhaps matching TRBD1 (6 bases). Looked up from germline, CDR1 is MNHNS and CDR2 is SASEGT. CDR3 size: 16 residues. The V and J ends lost 2 bases and 2 bases respectively, with 13 bases between them. In DNA, the CDR3 is TGTGCCAGCAGTGAATCGGGACACCTAGCTGGAAACACCATATATTTT. Residues: CASSESGHLAGNTIYF.

The rearrangement joins TRBV5-4 to TRBJ2-7; D is possibly TRBD1 (6 bases). This CDR3 is 16 amino acids long. Trimming shortened V by 3 bases and J by 3 bases, and 19 bases separated the two germline ends. The germline CDR1 and CDR2 sequences are SGHNT and YYREEE (reference sequence). CDR3 region: CASSSKKDSRDYEQYF. CDR3 nucleotide sequence: TGTGCCAGCAGCTCTAAAAAGGACAGTCGGGACTACGAGCAGTACTTC.

The chain recombines TRBV27 with TRBJ2-7; 7 bases are shared with TRBD1. The germline V gene has CDR1 MNHEY and CDR2 SMNVEV (reference sequence). V shed 6 bases, J shed 5 bases, and the junction held 16 bases outside the gene matches. The CDR3 contains 16 residues. The CDR3 DNA reads as TGTGCCAGCAGCAGAACGCCCGGAACAGGGGTCGACGAGCAGTACTTC. Translated: CASSRTPGTGVDEQYF.

This chain links TRBV27 with TRBJ2-3; possible D gene TRBD1, 6 bases. The V end lost 4 bases, the J end lost 1 base, and 18 bases lay between the germline ends. Per the germline V gene, CDR1 is MNHEY and CDR2 is SMNVEV (reference sequence). The CDR3 has 17 residues. Here the CDR3 reads CASSSIWGRDGTDTQYF. CDR3 sequence (DNA): TGTGCCAGCAGTTCTATTTGGGGGCGTGATGGCACAGATACGCAGTATTTT.

This chain uses TRBV11-2 with TRBJ2-1, with D unresolved. V was pared by 1 base and J by 7 bases, with 20 bases between. The CDR3 consists of 17 residues. Germline V lookup: CDR1 SGHAT, CDR2 FQNNGV. The CDR3 DNA follows: TGTGCCAGCAGCTTAGCCATAGTCGCAAGGGTGGGTAATGAGCAGTTCTTC. It codes for CASSLAIVARVGNEQFF.

Only one count was recorded for this clone. V is TRBV28 and J is TRBJ1-5, with D perhaps TRBD1 (6 bases). From germline, CDR1 is MDHEN and CDR2 SYDVKM. The V end was cut by 5 bases, the J end by 5 bases, with 13 bases between. This CDR3 is built from 14 residues. This CDR3 is CASSRTENYQPQHF. CDR3 sequence (DNA): TGTGCCAGCAGTCGGACAGAGAATTATCAGCCCCAGCATTTT. The full variable domain, rest sourced from reference TRBV28 and TRBJ1-5, is DVKVTQSSRYLVKRTGEKVFLECVQDMDHENMFWYRQDPGLGLRLIYFSYDVKMKEKGDIPEGYSVSREKKERFSLILESASTNQTSMYLCASSRTENYQPQHFGDGTRLSIL.

This clone was recorded a few times. The V call is TRBV6-4, the J call TRBJ2-1; 8 bases are shared with TRBD2. This CDR3 comprises 14 residues. The V segment lost 3 bases and the J segment 5 bases; nucleotides outside the gene matches: 3. The germline V gene encodes CDR1 MRHNA and CDR2 SNTAGT. CDR3 in DNA: TGTGCCAGCAGTGAGACTAGCGAGGACAATGAGCAGTTCTTC. Translated: CASSETSEDNEQFF.

The J gene is TRBJ1-5, the V gene TRBV27; a weak D match, TRBD1 (5 bases). V lost 3 bases and J 7 bases, leaving 13 bases between the germline ends. CDR1 MNHEY and CDR2 SMNVEV come from the germline V gene (reference sequence). There are 14 residues in the CDR3. As DNA, the CDR3 is TGTGCCAGCAGTTTTCCGGGTGGGGGACAGCCCCAGCATTTT. It yields the protein CASSFPGGGQPQHF.

This clone was counted only a few times. This CDR3 is CASSFDQQGLGSPLHF. The CDR3 DNA reads as TGCGCCAGCAGCTTCGACCAACAGGGGCTGGGATCACCCCTCCACTTT. The chain combines TRBV5-1 with TRBJ1-6, with 7 positions matching TRBD1. The CDR3 loop spans 16 amino acids. The V segment lost 2 bases and the J segment 10 bases; nucleotides outside the gene matches: 12. The germline gives CDR1 SGHRS, CDR2 YFSETQ.

The CDR3 bases are TGTGCCAGCAGCCAGGGACACCAATACGAGCAGTACTTC. Its translation is CASSQGHQYEQYF. This chain uses TRBV12-3 or TRBV12-4 with TRBJ2-7, with D tentatively TRBD1 (6 bases). The CDR3 consists of 13 residues. Trimming shortened V by 6 bases and J by 4 bases, and 13 bases separated the two germline ends.

V is TRBV19 and J is TRBJ2-4; possible D gene TRBD2, 6 bases. The CDR3 totals 14 residues. The germline V gene encodes CDR1 LNHDA and CDR2 SQIVND (reference sequence). Trimming stripped 3 bases from V and 1 base from J, with 7 bases between. The CDR3 loop reads CASSMEGAKNIQYF. In DNA form, the CDR3 reads TGTGCCAGTAGTATGGAGGGGGCCAAAAACATTCAGTACTTC.

This chain joins TRBV10-3 and TRBJ2-7; no clear D. V lost 8 bases and J lost 0, with 8 bases in between. Germline V CDR1 and CDR2: ENHRY, SYGVKD. CDR3 length: 12 residues. CDR3 sequence (DNA): TGTGCCATCGCCGGCAGCTCCTACGAGCAGTACTTC. Translated: CAIAGSSYEQYF.

V and J are TRBV4-3 and TRBJ1-3; D call uncertain. The CDR3 is 17 amino acids. Germline lookup yields CDR1 LGHNA and CDR2 YSLEER. The V end was cut by 0 bases, the J end by 0 bases, with 12 bases between. The CDR3: CASSQEVWAFSGNTIYF. The CDR3, as DNA: TGCGCCAGCAGCCAAGAAGTATGGGCTTTCTCTGGAAACACCATATATTTT.

The rearrangement joins TRBV9 to TRBJ2-5, with D uncertain. CDR1 SGDLS and CDR2 YYNGEE come from the germline V gene. The CDR3 is 14 residues long. V was pared by 0 bases and J by 4 bases, with 10 bases between. The CDR3 loop is CASSVGASVETQYF. CDR3 nucleotide sequence: TGTGCCAGCAGCGTAGGGGCTTCGGTAGAGACCCAGTACTTC.

The V call is TRBV30, the J call TRBJ2-1; 11 positions agree with TRBD2. The V gene's germline CDR1 is GTSNPN and CDR2 SVGIG (reference sequence). The CDR3 loop spans 12 amino acids. With 2 bases clipped from V and 15 bases from J, the junction kept 6 bases outside the gene matches. The CDR3 reads CAWSLAGGFGFF. In DNA form, the CDR3 reads TGTGCCTGGAGTCTAGCGGGGGGCTTCGGGTTCTTC.

The chain is built from TRBV2 and TRBJ2-3; D may be TRBD1 or TRBD2 (6 bases each). V lost 3 bases, J lost 2 bases, and 15 bases lay in between. Germline CDR1 is SNHLY and CDR2 is FYNNEI. The CDR3 covers 16 residues. Here the CDR3 DNA reads TGTGCCAGCAGTGATGGCGGGACAAGAGTCACAGATACGCAGTATTTT. Translating gives CASSDGGTRVTDTQYF. Looking up the rest from reference TRBV2 and TRBJ2-3 gives the full variable domain: EPEVTQTPSHQVTQMGQEVILRCVPISNHLYFYWYRQILGQKVEFLVSFYNNEISEKSEIFDDQFSVERPDGSNFTLKIRSTKLEDSAMYFCASSDGGTRVTDTQYFGPGTRLTVL.

The V gene is TRBV7-3, the J gene TRBJ2-1; no reliable D call. Trimming removed 3 bases from V and 3 bases from J, with 6 bases in between. Germline loops: CDR1 SGHTA, CDR2 FQGTGA. This CDR3 is 13 amino acids long. CDR3 sequence: CASSLGSYNEQFF. The CDR3, as DNA: TGTGCCAGCAGCTTGGGCAGCTACAATGAGCAGTTCTTC.

This clone was seen only once. The genes are TRBV5-1 and TRBJ1-5; 9 bases align to TRBD1. This CDR3 contains 15 residues. V was pared by 0 bases and J by 6 bases, with 4 bases of the junction left unmatched. In germline, CDR1 is SGHRS, CDR2 YFSETQ. The CDR3 sequence: CASSLGQGVGQPQHF. CDR3 DNA: TGCGCCAGCAGCTTGGGACAGGGGGTCGGTCAGCCCCAGCATTTT.

The V gene is TRBV6-1, the J gene TRBJ1-5, with a tentative D call TRBD1 (5 bases). With 2 bases removed from V and 9 bases from J, the gap between germline ends came to 11 bases. Germline V gene sequence: CDR1 MNHNS, CDR2 SASEGT. There are 13 residues in the CDR3. CDR3 bases: TGTGCCAGCAGTGAACCTGGGGGAGGGCCCCAGCATTTT. It specifies CASSEPGGGPQHF.

The chain uses TRBV7-2 and TRBJ2-6; D may be TRBD1 or TRBD2 (5 bases each). The V gene's germline CDR1 is SGHTA and CDR2 FQGNSA. Trimming shortened V by 5 bases and J by 0 bases, and 14 bases separated the two germline ends. This CDR3 contains 17 residues. The chain's CDR3 is CASSTLGTISGANVLTF. The CDR3 nucleotides are TGTGCCAGCAGCACTCTCGGGACCATCTCTGGGGCCAACGTCCTGACTTTC.

The chain couples TRBV27 to TRBJ2-1; 13 bases map to TRBD2. V was clipped by 5 bases and J by 2 bases; unmatched bases: 6. Germline lookup yields CDR1 MNHEY and CDR2 SMNVEV (reference sequence). The CDR3 sequence is 17 residues long. CDR3 in amino acids: CASSARLAGGAYNEQFF. For the CDR3, the DNA is TGTGCCAGCAGTGCCAGACTAGCGGGAGGCGCCTACAATGAGCAGTTCTTC.

This rearrangement joins TRBV3-1 (or the pseudogene TRBV3-2) to TRBJ1-3; 10 positions agree with TRBD1. Germline loops: CDR1 LGHDT, CDR2 YNNKEL (reference sequence). V was clipped by 5 bases and J by 1 base; unmatched bases: 5. CDR3 size: 16 residues. The CDR3 sequence is CASSKRQGASGNTIYF. CDR3 DNA sequence: TGTGCCAGCAGCAAGCGACAGGGGGCGTCTGGAAACACCATATATTTT.